This entry describes one T cell receptor beta chain. This clonotype showed up many times. This clone's antigen is unknown. No much larger clonotype is one base removed from it; base qualities were not supplied. The library came from PCR. Sequencing relied on an Illumina HiSeq 2500. To reduce PCR and sequencing biases, unique molecular identifiers were incorporated into the TCR beta cDNA libraries. Every 1 to 10 million input T cells yielded around 500,000 cDNA molecules, meaning each molecule approximated one T cell. The same protocol used for the earlier healthy control dataset was applied to prepare and sequence the patient libraries. Within a given batch, samples were prepared together, multiplexed and sequenced on the same HiSeq lane. Regarding the original processing steps: MIGEC handled the raw barcoded reads, throwing out single-read molecular identifier groups before consensus assembly and CDR3 extraction. VDJtools was used for post-analysis of the clonotype tables, and diversity was normalized by down-sampling every dataset to the size of the smallest sample. To correct batch-related cross-sample contamination, repertoire overlap clustering matched CDR3 amino acid sequences but not nucleotide sequences. TCRdb cleaned the public reads at Q25 with fastp, built clones with MiXCR and kept in-frame beta chains. Each record represents a unique CDR3 protein, reported with the most common genes and DNA among its rows. The V and J calls here are based on TCRdb, not the publication. The sample table holds hundreds of thousands of distinct CDR3 sequences, of which less than 35% were seen once. Under 0.7% of the sample comes from the top ten.

Trimming accounts for 4 bases at V and 1 base at J, while the number of junction bases matched to no gene is 0. The CDR3 runs 14 residues from the cysteine to the phenylalanine. The kept DNA is CDR3 alone, 42 bases in frame from the first base. In the germline V gene, CDR1 corresponds to SGHTA and CDR2 to FQGNSA. To demonstrate the VDJtools post-analysis software, the study profiled TCR beta repertoires from the peripheral blood of about a dozen young patients with multiple sclerosis. The multiple sclerosis patients were children and adolescents ranging in age from about 6 to 17 years. The sample is drawn from a study of post-analysis software for immune sequencing data (dated by TCRdb to the mid-2010s). As for the study more broadly: The recorded disease courses included relapsing-remitting, secondary progressive and progressive-relapsing multiple sclerosis, and some patients had no subtype annotation. A subset of samples was prepared in parallel using single-end sample barcoding, then pooled and co-amplified after Illumina adapter ligation. The patient repertoires were set against 10 or so previously published healthy control repertoires from donors whose ages ranged from about 6 to 26 years.

Study-wide conclusions, independent of this receptor: Compared with controls, multiple sclerosis patients had significantly lower normalized Chao1 diversity, a finding suggesting substantial peripheral T-cell clonal expansion. Roughly 5 TRBV segments, including TRBV5-6, TRBV5-1 and TRBV20-1, were significantly more frequent in patients than controls. When samples were clustered directly using the F measure, samples prepared in the same batch co-clustered strongly, which prompted a batch-effect correction. The multiple sclerosis patient group was slightly younger than the control group.

The receptor's source is a girl aged 5 to 17 with multiple sclerosis. Recombination joined TRBV7-2 with TRBJ2-3, with 9 junctional bases fitting TRBD2. The sequenced sample was blood. In nucleotide form, the sequence is TGTGCCAGCAGCTGGACTAGCGGCACAGATACGCAGTATTTT. The translation is CASSWTSGTDTQYF.